This T cell receptor beta chain was documented in a study of blood T cells in healthy people across ages (dated by TCRdb to the mid-2010s). Regarding the study in general: In model experiments, template switching captured about one uniquely barcoded TCR beta cDNA molecule for every two T cells. To track age-related changes in TCR beta repertoire diversity, the study relied on deep sequencing normalized with unique cDNA molecular identifiers. Donors were grouped into four age groups: young (average approximately 15 years), middle-aged (about 40), aged (around 60) and long-lived (around 80). Donors of different ages were randomly distributed across sequencing lanes to avoid experimental bias. Using the same blood draw, the study looked at two additional independent replicas of 1 million unique cDNA reads for two donors, one aged 18 to 30 and the other aged 80 or older.

Overall results and qualifications from the work: Compared with the aged group, the long-lived group had more naive CD4+ T cells, fewer expanded clones and increased TCR diversity, suggesting age selection. Observed TCR beta diversity per million T cells fell roughly linearly with age, and a significant reduction was already apparent by age roughly 40. Because donor CMV infection status was unknown, age-related changes in expanded clonotypes were potentially confounded. Estimates of total diversity based on one million sequenced T cells were regarded as lower bounds and as underestimates. Since profiling was done on bulk unsorted PBMCs, naive and antigen-experienced compartments could not be conclusively compared. Observed TCR beta diversity correlated strongly with the percentage of naive T cells measured by flow cytometry.

Library generation was performed with 5' RACE. The run used an Illumina HiSeq 2500. A second PCR of roughly 6 to 11 cycles was run with a J-beta primer mix and a sample-barcoded 5' primer. A template-switch 5' adaptor carrying 12 random nucleotides introduced a unique molecular identifier onto each TCR beta cDNA molecule. At least 2.5 million CDR3-containing paired-end reads were obtained from each sample. The Mint cDNA synthesis kit, primed by a TRBC-specific oligonucleotide, was used to synthesize first-strand cDNA from all RNA. After uracil-DNA glycosylase treatment, a first 18-cycle PCR used universal primers M1SS and BC2_uni_R on all cDNA. Concerning the study's data processing: Normalization of each sample was performed by random selection of 1 million high-quality reads, each carrying a distinct molecular identifier. Instead of being binned into consensus sequences, reads with shared molecular identifiers were discarded. CDR3 identification, clonotype clustering and error correction used MiTCR with a Q25 quality threshold and the strictest error-elimination algorithm. A nonparametric unseen species model with Euler transformation was used to estimate a lower bound on total TCR beta diversity. Starting from the raw public reads, TCRdb applied fastp trimming at Q25, assembled clones with MiXCR and retained in-frame beta chains. Rows merge per CDR3 protein into single entries with the most common DNA and genes. The V and J calls here are based on TCRdb, not the publication. The sample has roughly 800,000 distinct CDR3 sequences on record, 58% of them singletons. Approximately 21% of the sample is in the top ten clones.

Points on this clonotype: This clone's antigen is unknown. Base-call qualities are not available, and no considerably larger clone is one nucleotide away.

The germline V gene (reference sequence) yields SEHNR for CDR1 and FQNEAQ for CDR2. From the cysteine through the phenylalanine, the CDR3 covers 13 amino acids. The read is trimmed to its CDR3 DNA, 39 bases read in frame from base 1. The germline ends are 8 bases apart after V is trimmed by 5 bases and J by 1 base. The donors were roughly 40 Caucasian individuals from Russia, aged roughly 6 to 100 years, who were systemically healthy. Each donor gave approximately 10 milliliters of peripheral blood, collected into EDTA-treated Vacutainer tubes. Ficoll-Paque density-gradient centrifugation was used to isolate PBMCs, with at least 7 million per sample. Total RNA, at least 6 micrograms per sample, was extracted from PBMCs with Trizol reagent. The percentages of naive CD45RAhigh/CD27high T cells were determined by flow cytometry on a PBMC aliquot from every donor.

In this chain, TRBV7-9 is recombined with TRBJ1-1; possibly the D gene is TRBD1, per 5 matching bases. The source of this sequence is a man aged 25-45 years in good health. The sample was blood. The CDR3 sequence is CASSRQSNTEAFF. The DNA sequence is given as TGTGCCAGCAGCCGACAGTCGAACACTGAAGCTTTCTTT.